The subject of this entry is one TCR beta chain. Profiling relied on immunoSEQ multiplex PCR, and the TCRdb table lists in-frame clones only, not all of them. The sample table sets out 7,500 to 10,000 clones. The data originate from a study of synovial regulatory T cells in juvenile arthritis. The V gene's germline CDR1 is SGHVS and CDR2 FQNEAQ. This CDR3 is built from 16 residues. Only the protein sequence is given. The receptor was isolated from a donor between 2 and 35 years old with juvenile idiopathic arthritis. Sequencing was done on a sample of Treg cells from blood. Documented subset: remaining (HLA-DR-negative) circulating blood Treg cells. The V gene is TRBV7-8, the J gene TRBJ2-2; TCRdb gives TRBD2 as the D gene, but with no DNA this cannot be confirmed. CDR3 loop: CASRRYLAENTGELFF.